These 9 T cell receptor beta chains came from one sample sequenced in a study of T cells after yellow fever vaccination. Using its own MiXCR run on the 5' RACE reads, TCRdb lists one record per CDR3 protein. The repertoire holds some 300,000 distinct CDR3 sequences, about 10% seen once, with around 3.5% in the top ten. The sequenced sample was CD4+ T cells sorted from PBMCs, obtained 5 days after the yellow fever booster vaccination. The source is a man aged 18 to 29 who received the YFV17D yellow fever vaccine.

This clonotype was found many times. The chain combines TRBV11-2 with TRBJ2-7, with D hard to call. The CDR3 has 14 residues. Trimming removed 5 bases from V and 2 bases from J, with 13 bases in between. The germline V gene has CDR1 SGHAT and CDR2 FQNNGV. CDR3 loop: CASSPRYGPYEQYF. CDR3 nucleotides: TGTGCCAGCAGCCCGAGGTACGGCCCCTACGAGCAGTACTTC.

Many counts were recorded for this clonotype. The V and J genes are TRBV7-8 and TRBJ1-6; 7 bases are shared with TRBD1. The germline gives CDR1 SGHVS, CDR2 FQNEAQ. CDR3 size: 15 residues. J gave up 7 bases and V 5 bases, and 8 bases lay outside the gene matches. The CDR3 DNA reads TGTGCCAGCAGCCGACCCGGACAGGAAAATTCACCCCTCCACTTT. Translation: CASSRPGQENSPLHF.

The J gene is TRBJ1-2, the V gene TRBV5-6; D may be TRBD1 (5 bases). The V end lost 0 bases, the J end lost 5 bases, and 14 bases lay between the germline ends. This CDR3 is built from 15 residues. CDR1 is SGHDT and CDR2 is YYEEEE in the germline V gene. The CDR3 coding sequence is TGTGCCAGCAGCTTGGACGGGACGGTCGAGTATGGCTACACCTTC. Translated, it gives CASSLDGTVEYGYTF.

This clonotype was counted only a few times. This rearrangement joins TRBV4-3 to TRBJ1-2, with D tentatively TRBD1 (5 bases). CDR1 and CDR2 from the germline V gene are LGHNA and YSLEER. The CDR3 is 16 residues long. V was cut by 1 base and J by 0 bases, with 12 bases left in between. The CDR3 region is CASSQGGTVSNYGYTF. Written as DNA, the CDR3 is TGCGCCAGCAGCCAAGGAGGGACGGTTTCTAACTATGGCTACACCTTC.

This clonotype was detected many times. The chain links TRBV25-1 to TRBJ2-5; TRBD1 might be the D (5 bases). The CDR3 runs 14 residues. The germline V and J ends were trimmed by 0 bases and 5 bases, with 10 bases remaining between them. Germline V gene lookup returns CDR1 MGHDK and CDR2 SYGVNS. For the CDR3, the DNA is TGTGCCAGCAGTGAATACAGGGTCGGGGAGACCCAGTACTTC. Protein product: CASSEYRVGETQYF.

This clonotype was observed a handful of times. This rearrangement joins TRBV6-5 to TRBJ1-5, with D possibly being TRBD1 (5 bases). V was clipped by 0 bases and J by 9 bases, with 9 bases between them. CDR1 and CDR2 (germline): MNHEY, SVGAGI. The CDR3 has 13 residues. As DNA, the CDR3 is TGTGCCAGCAGTTACTCGACAGTCGGGCCCCAGCATTTT. Translated: CASSYSTVGPQHF.

This clonotype appeared many times. V usage is TRBV20-1 and J usage is TRBJ1-2; the D is unclear. This CDR3 is built from 14 residues. V was trimmed by 3 bases and J by 4 bases, leaving 15 bases between them. Per the germline V gene, CDR1 is DFQATT and CDR2 is SNEGSKA (reference sequence). CDR3 sequence reads: CSASPSGDPYGYTF. The CDR3 coding sequence is TGCAGTGCTAGCCCCAGTGGGGATCCCTATGGCTACACCTTC.

The CDR3 coding sequence is TGTGCCAGCACTAAAGGGCAGCCCAACACCGGGGAGCTGTTTTTT. Translated, it gives CASTKGQPNTGELFF. The chain has TRBV6-5 and TRBJ2-2; D unresolved. CDR1 and CDR2 (germline): MNHEY, SVGAGI. The CDR3 covers 15 residues. Trimming took off 7 bases at V and 2 bases at J, with 14 bases between the two ends.

This clonotype was seen ten or more times. The rearrangement uses TRBV11-3 and TRBJ1-1; possibly TRBD1 for D (5 bases). Germline V CDR1 and CDR2: SGHNT, YENEEA. This CDR3 is 13 amino acids long. The V and J ends lost 5 bases and 4 bases respectively, with 11 bases between them. In DNA form, the CDR3 reads TGTGCCAGCAGCACAGAGAGGGGCACTGAAGCTTTCTTT. It yields the protein CASSTERGTEAFF.